Here is one T cell receptor (beta chain) with its context. No antigen is known for it. V was pared by 6 bases and J by 7 bases, with 25 bases between. This CDR3 comprises 16 residues. Germline V lookup: CDR1 MNHEY, CDR2 SMNVEV (reference sequence). This sample was included in a study of T-cell reconstitution after alpha-beta-depleted transplantation in children. Preparation of the TCRbeta library involved a method that used unique molecular identifiers. TCRdb passed the PCR reads through MiXCR, listing each CDR3 protein once. Of about 580,000 distinct CDR3 sequences listed, 25% to 30% are singletons. Overall study results and limits: T-cell counts and diversity at one year following transplant were attributed mainly to newly produced T cells. Several hundred expanded graft clones reportedly were the source of alpha-beta T cells about two months after transplant. Recipient T cells and thymic progenitors that survived were the source of the high TCRbeta diversity seen at day 60 in some patients.

The sequence was collected from a boy younger than two with Wiskott-Aldrich syndrome, due to receive a stem cell transplant. Specimen: PBMCs, collected before TCRalphabeta/CD19-depleted stem cell transplant. The J gene is TRBJ2-7, the V gene TRBV27, with D possibly being TRBD2 (6 bases). The CDR3 protein is CASRDLGTPPFMEQYF. For the CDR3, the DNA is TGTGCCAGCAGGGATCTCGGGACTCCTCCCTTTATGGAGCAGTACTTC.